The present TCR beta chain was sequenced within a study of blood T cells in healthy people across ages. As for the study in general: The capture of about one barcoded beta molecule per two T cells was achieved by template switching.

They isolated at least 6 million PBMCs from each sample. For the second PCR, which ran for about 7 to 11 cycles, a sample-barcoded 5' primer and a J-beta primer mix were used. TCRdb re-analysed the 5' RACE reads in MiXCR, keeping a single row per CDR3 protein. The table has approximately 2,000,000 distinct CDR3 sequences, approximately 39% seen once. Study-level points and caveats: Investigators treated diversity estimates from one million T cells as underestimates. Getting older went along with TCR beta diversity per million T cells dropping roughly linearly.

For this clonotype: Antigen unknown.

The CDR3 totals 14 residues. The V gene's germline CDR1 is MDHEN and CDR2 SYDVKM. V lost 5 bases and J 3 bases, leaving 13 bases between the germline ends. Sequenced input: blood. The chain joins TRBV28 to TRBJ1-2; D may be TRBD1 (5 bases). The TCR was taken from a human donor in good health. CDR3 coding DNA: TGTGCCAGCAGTCCGGCGGGGCGGTACTATGGCTACACCTTC. As protein: CASSPAGRYYGYTF.